These T cell receptor beta chains were read from a single sample in a study of cytomegalovirus exposure and HLA in healthy donors. Repertoires were generated with immunoSEQ multiplex PCR, while TCRdb's copy carries only in-frame clones and drops some. The table shows roughly 260,000 clones, with roughly 89% occurring only once. The sequenced sample was PBMCs. Receptors were obtained from a woman aged 18-29 years in good health and CMV-seronegative. The CDR3 runs from the conserved cysteine through the conserved F or W. A D gene is named only where the DNA matches it firmly. Clone size is stated in some rows and not others, as once, few, many or a class when expanded.

d_gene,v_gene,abundance,j_gene,CDR3aa,CDR3nt
TRBD2,TRBV6-5,NA,TRBJ2-3,CASSYSAGGAPDTQYF,TGTGCCAGCAGTTACTCAGCCGGGGGGGCCCCAGATACGCAGTATTTT
NA,TRBV14,NA,TRBJ1-2,CASSQKHNYGYTF,TGTGCCAGCAGCCAGAAACATAACTATGGCTACACCTTC
NA,TRBV11-2,once,TRBJ2-1,CASSAGSGHYNEQFF,TGTGCCAGCAGCGCGGGTAGCGGACATTACAATGAGCAGTTCTTC
NA,TRBV28,NA,TRBJ1-1,CASSPSTQGRNEAFF,TGTGCCAGCAGCCCCTCCACACAGGGCCGGAATGAAGCTTTCTTT
NA,TRBV5-1,once,TRBJ1-1,CASSQRTWNTEAFF,TGCGCCAGCAGCCAGAGGACATGGAACACTGAAGCTTTCTTT
NA,TRBV7-9,NA,TRBJ1-1,CASSPRDMNTEAFF,TGTGCCAGCAGCCCACGGGACATGAACACTGAAGCTTTCTTT
TRBD2,TRBV28,NA,TRBJ2-7,CASSGGALNEQYF,TGTGCCAGCAGCGGGGGGGCCCTGAACGAGCAGTACTTC
TRBD2,TRBV7-8,NA,TRBJ2-4,CASSATGRGGMQYF,TGTGCCAGCAGCGCAACGGGACGGGGGGGAATGCAGTACTTC
TRBD1,TRBV30,NA,TRBJ1-2,CAWSVGGTDNYGYTF,TGTGCCTGGAGTGTAGGGGGGACAGATAACTATGGCTACACCTTC
TRBD1,TRBV7-9,NA,TRBJ1-1,CASTLSGGLDTEAFF,TGTGCCAGCACCCTCTCAGGGGGCTTGGACACTGAAGCTTTCTTT
NA,TRBV21-1,NA,TRBJ1-1,CASSKEGSLDRVLMNTEAFF,TGTGCCAGCAGCAAAGAGGGGTCCCTGGACCGGGTCCTTATGAACACTGAAGCTTTCTTT
NA,TRBV14,NA,TRBJ1-2,CASSPTSVYGYTF,TGTGCCAGCAGCCCAACCTCGGTCTATGGCTACACCTTC
NA,TRBV6-6,NA,TRBJ2-3,CASNGIRTDTQYF,TGTGCCAGCAACGGGATTCGCACAGATACGCAGTATTTT
NA,TRBV18,NA,TRBJ2-1,CASSPRASRDNEQFF,TGTGCCAGCTCACCCCGGGCTAGCCGCGACAATGAGCAGTTCTTC
NA,TRBV4-1,NA,TRBJ1-5,CASSQGNRDQQPQHF,TGCGCCAGCAGCCAAGGGAACAGGGATCAACAGCCCCAGCATTTT
NA,TRBV5-4,few,TRBJ1-2,CASSFRVGANYGYTF,TGTGCCAGCAGCTTCAGGGTAGGAGCTAACTATGGCTACACCTTC
TRBD1,TRBV2,NA,TRBJ1-1,CASSGTGREAFF,TGTGCCAGCAGCGGGACAGGACGAGAAGCTTTCTTT
NA,TRBV18,NA,TRBJ1-1,CASSARGPLTEAFF,TGTGCCAGCTCAGCCAGGGGCCCCTTGACTGAAGCTTTCTTT
NA,TRBV28,NA,TRBJ1-6,CASRYIGESGNSPLHF,TGTGCCAGCAGATATATTGGGGAGAGTGGAAATTCACCCCTCCACTTT
TRBD1,TRBV28,NA,TRBJ1-1,CASTTLRTGRAFF,TGTGCCAGCACCACTCTACGGACAGGGCGGGCTTTCTTT
NA,TRBV2,NA,TRBJ2-1,CASRKQGAQSYNEQFF,TGTGCCAGCAGGAAACAGGGTGCCCAATCCTACAATGAGCAGTTCTTC
NA,TRBV4-3,NA,TRBJ1-2,CASSQDLRGGYGYTF,TGCGCCAGCAGCCAAGATCTCAGGGGTGGGTATGGCTACACCTTC